The T cell receptor (beta chain) described here comes from a study of identifying expanded T cells in peripheral blood. Whole-study results and caveats: Across healthy donors, higher total template counts meant significantly greater two-week count variance.

Using immunoSEQ multiplex PCR, the repertoire was profiled, and TCRdb retains in-frame clones only, with some absent. The data contain fewer than 65,000 clones, about 90% of them singletons. The germline CDR1 and CDR2 sequences are SGHKS and YYEKEE (reference sequence). Trimming at V came to 4 bases and at J to 5 bases, leaving 10 bases not matched to a gene. The CDR3 runs to 16 residues. During the collection period, no donor immune events like infections were recorded. A remark on this clone: Its antigen is as yet unknown.

The chain couples TRBV5-5 to TRBJ2-5; 11 nucleotides agree with TRBD2. Sequencing used blood. The clonotype was recovered from a person aged 18 to 70 in good health. The CDR3 DNA is TGTGCCAGCAGCCCGGAAACTAGCGGGAGAGGTGAGACCCAGTACTTC. It encodes CASSPETSGRGETQYF.